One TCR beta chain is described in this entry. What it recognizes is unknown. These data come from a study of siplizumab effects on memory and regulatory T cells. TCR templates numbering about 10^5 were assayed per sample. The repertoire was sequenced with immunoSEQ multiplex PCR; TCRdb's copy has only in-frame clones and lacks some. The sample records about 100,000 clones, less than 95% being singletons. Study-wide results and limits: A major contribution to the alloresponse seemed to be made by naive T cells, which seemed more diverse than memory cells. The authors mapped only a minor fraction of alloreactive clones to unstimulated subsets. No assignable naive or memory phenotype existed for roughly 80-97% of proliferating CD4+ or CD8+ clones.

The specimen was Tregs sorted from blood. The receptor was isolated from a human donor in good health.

CDR3 in amino acids: CASSEARELGNTIYF. CDR3 nucleotide sequence: TGTGCCAGCAGTGAAGCGAGGGAATTGGGAAACACCATATATTTT. The V call is TRBV6-1, the J call TRBJ1-3; D is ambiguous. V lost 0 bases and J 4 bases, leaving 10 bases between the germline ends. Per germline, CDR1 MNHNS and CDR2 SASEGT. CDR3 length: 15 amino acids.